This record covers a single TCR beta chain. The data were obtained in a study of T cell repertoires in cytomegalovirus infection. Germline loops: CDR1 WNHNN, CDR2 SYGVQD (reference sequence). This CDR3 spans 16 amino acids. The V gene end was trimmed by 3 bases and the J gene end by 2 bases; junction bases not matched to a gene: 4. TCRdb ran MiXCR on the reads and lists one entry per CDR3 protein. In the table there are 250,000 to 300,000 distinct CDR3 sequences, about 25% of which are singletons. Sequenced material: PBMCs. The genes are TRBV10-1 and TRBJ2-3; 11 bases line up with TRBD2. The TCR sequence derives from a human donor in good health (CMV status not recorded). Some clones in this sample may be carry-over from other donors' samples. Written as DNA, the CDR3 is TGCGCCAGCAGTGATCGACTAGCGGGGCTCACAGATACGCAGTATTTT. This encodes CASSDRLAGLTDTQYF.